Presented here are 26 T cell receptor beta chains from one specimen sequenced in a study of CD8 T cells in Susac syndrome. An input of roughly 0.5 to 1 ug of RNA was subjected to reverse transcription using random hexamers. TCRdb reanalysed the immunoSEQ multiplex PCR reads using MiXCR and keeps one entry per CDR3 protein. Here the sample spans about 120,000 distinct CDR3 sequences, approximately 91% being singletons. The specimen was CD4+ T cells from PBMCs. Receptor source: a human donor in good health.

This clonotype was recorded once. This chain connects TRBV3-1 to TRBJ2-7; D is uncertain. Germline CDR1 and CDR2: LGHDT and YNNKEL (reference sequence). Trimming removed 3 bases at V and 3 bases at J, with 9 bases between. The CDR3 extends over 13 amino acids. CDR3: CASSQIRYYEQYF. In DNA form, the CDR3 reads TGTGCCAGCAGCCAGATCCGTTACTACGAGCAGTACTTC.

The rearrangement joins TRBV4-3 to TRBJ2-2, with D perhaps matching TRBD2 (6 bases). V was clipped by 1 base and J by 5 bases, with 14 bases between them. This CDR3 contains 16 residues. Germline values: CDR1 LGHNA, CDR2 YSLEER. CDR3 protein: CASSQVRGMGTGELFF. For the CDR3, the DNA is TGCGCCAGCAGCCAAGTCCGCGGGATGGGGACCGGGGAGCTGTTTTTT.

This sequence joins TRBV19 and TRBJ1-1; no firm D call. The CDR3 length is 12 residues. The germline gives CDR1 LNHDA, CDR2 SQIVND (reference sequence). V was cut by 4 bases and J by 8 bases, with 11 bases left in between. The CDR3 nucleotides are TGTGCCAGTAGTACGGGGTTTGGCGAAGCTTTCTTT. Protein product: CASSTGFGEAFF.

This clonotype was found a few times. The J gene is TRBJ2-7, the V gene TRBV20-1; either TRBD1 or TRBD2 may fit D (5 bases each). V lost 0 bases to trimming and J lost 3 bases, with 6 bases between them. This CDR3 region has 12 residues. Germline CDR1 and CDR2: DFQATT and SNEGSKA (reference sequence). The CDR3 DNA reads TGCAGTGCTAGAGAGGGGGTCTACGAGCAGTACTTC. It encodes CSAREGVYEQYF.

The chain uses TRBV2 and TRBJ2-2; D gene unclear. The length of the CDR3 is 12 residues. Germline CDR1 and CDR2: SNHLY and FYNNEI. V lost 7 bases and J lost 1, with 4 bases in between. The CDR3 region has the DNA TGTGCCAGCAAAGGGAACACCGGGGAGCTGTTTTTT. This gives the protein CASKGNTGELFF.

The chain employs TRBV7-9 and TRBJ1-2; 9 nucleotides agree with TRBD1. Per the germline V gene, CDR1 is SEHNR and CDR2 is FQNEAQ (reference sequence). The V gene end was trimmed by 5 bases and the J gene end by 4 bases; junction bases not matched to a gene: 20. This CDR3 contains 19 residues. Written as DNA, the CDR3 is TGTGCCAGCAGCCTTCCCCATGGACAGGGGCGACCGAGCCTCTATGGCTACACCTTC. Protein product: CASSLPHGQGRPSLYGYTF.

CDR3 protein: CASSLAGQGAVYEQYF. CDR3 sequence (DNA): TGTGCCAGCAGCTTAGCCGGTCAGGGGGCAGTTTACGAGCAGTACTTC. V usage is TRBV7-2 and J usage is TRBJ2-7, with TRBD1 identical over 8 bases. Germline CDR1 and CDR2: SGHTA and FQGNSA. V lost 0 bases, J lost 4 bases, and 8 bases stayed unmatched. CDR3 length: 16 amino acids.

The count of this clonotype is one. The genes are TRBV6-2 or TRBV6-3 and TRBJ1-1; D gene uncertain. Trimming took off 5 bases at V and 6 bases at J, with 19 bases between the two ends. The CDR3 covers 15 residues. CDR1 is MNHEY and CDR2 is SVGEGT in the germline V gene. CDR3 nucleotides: TGTGCCAGCAGTCAACCCCTCGGAACCGAGGCTGAAGCTTTCTTT. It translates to CASSQPLGTEAEAFF.

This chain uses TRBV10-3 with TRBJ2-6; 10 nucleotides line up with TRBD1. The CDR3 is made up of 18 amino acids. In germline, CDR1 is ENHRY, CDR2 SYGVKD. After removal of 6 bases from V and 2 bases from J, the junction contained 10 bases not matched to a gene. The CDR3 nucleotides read TGTGCCATCAGGGGGGACAGGGGAAGCCCCCCTGGGGCCAACGTCCTGACTTTC. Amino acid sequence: CAIRGDRGSPPGANVLTF.

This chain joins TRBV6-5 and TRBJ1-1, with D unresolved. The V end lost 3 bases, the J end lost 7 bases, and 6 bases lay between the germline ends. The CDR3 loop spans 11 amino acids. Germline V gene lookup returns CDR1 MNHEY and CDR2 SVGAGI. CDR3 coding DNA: TGTGCCAGCAGTTATCAGAATGAAGCTTTCTTT. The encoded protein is CASSYQNEAFF.

CDR3 DNA sequence: TGTGCCAGCAGCCAAGGGGGGGTAGTCGGCACTGAAGCTTTCTTT. It codes for CASSQGGVVGTEAFF. The genes are TRBV7-9 and TRBJ1-1; tentative D call: TRBD1 (6 bases). The CDR3 runs 15 residues. V gave up 5 bases and J gave up 4 bases, with 17 bases separating them. Germline CDR1 SEHNR, CDR2 FQNEAQ (reference sequence).

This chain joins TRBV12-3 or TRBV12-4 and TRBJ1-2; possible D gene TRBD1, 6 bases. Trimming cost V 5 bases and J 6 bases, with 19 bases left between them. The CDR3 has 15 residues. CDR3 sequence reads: CASSSRTVRQDGYTF. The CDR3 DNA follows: TGTGCCAGCAGTAGCCGGACAGTCCGGCAGGATGGCTACACCTTC.

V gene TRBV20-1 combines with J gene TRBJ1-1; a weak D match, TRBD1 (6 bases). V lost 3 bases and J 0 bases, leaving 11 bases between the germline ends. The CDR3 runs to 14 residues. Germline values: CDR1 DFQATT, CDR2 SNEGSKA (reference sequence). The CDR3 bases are TGCAGTGCTAGGAGGACAGTCATGAACACTGAAGCTTTCTTT. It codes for CSARRTVMNTEAFF.

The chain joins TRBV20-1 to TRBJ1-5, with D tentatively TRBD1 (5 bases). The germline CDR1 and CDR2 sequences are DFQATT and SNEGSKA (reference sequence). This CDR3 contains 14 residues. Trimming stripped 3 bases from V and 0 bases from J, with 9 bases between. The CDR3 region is CSASTGYSNQPQHF. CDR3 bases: TGCAGTGCTAGTACAGGATATAGCAATCAGCCCCAGCATTTT.

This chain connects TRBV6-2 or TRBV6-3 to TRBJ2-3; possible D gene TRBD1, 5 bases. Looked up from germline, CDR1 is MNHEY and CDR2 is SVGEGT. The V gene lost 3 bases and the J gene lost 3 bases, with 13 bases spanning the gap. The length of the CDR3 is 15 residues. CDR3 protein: CASSYGDRSTDTQYF. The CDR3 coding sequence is TGTGCCAGCAGTTATGGAGACAGATCGACAGATACGCAGTATTTT.

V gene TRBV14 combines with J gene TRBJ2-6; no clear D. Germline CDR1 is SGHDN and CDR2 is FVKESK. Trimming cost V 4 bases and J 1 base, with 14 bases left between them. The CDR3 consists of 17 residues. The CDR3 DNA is TGTGCCAGCAGCCGGTTGGCCCTGGAATCTGGGGCCAACGTCCTGACTTTC. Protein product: CASSRLALESGANVLTF. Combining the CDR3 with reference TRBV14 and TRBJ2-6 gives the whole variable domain EAGVTQFPSHSVIEKGQTVTLRCDPISGHDNLYWYRRVMGKEIKFLLHFVKESKQDESGMPNNRFLAERTGGTYSTLKVQPAELEDSGVYFCASSRLALESGANVLTFGAGSRLTVL.

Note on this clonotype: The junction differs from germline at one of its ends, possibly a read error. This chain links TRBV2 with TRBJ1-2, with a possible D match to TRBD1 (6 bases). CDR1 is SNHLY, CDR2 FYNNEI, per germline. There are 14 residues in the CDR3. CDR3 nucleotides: TGTGCCAACAGTGGGGGGCAGACAACCTATGGCTACACCTTC. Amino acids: CANSGGQTTYGYTF. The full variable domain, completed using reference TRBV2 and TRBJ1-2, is EPEVTQTPSHQVTQMGQEVILRCVPISNHLYFYWYRQILGQKVEFLVSFYNNEISEKSEIFDDQFSVERPDGSNFTLKIRSTKLEDSAMYFCANSGGQTTYGYTFGSGTRLTVV.

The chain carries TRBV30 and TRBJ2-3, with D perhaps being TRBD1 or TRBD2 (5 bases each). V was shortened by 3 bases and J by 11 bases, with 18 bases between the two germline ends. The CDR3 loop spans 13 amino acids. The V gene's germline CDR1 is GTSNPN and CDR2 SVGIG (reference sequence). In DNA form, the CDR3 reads TGTGCCTGGAGCGAGGCCAGGGCTAGCCTGCAGTATTTT. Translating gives CAWSEARASLQYF. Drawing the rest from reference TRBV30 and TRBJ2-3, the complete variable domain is SQTIHQWPATLVQPVGSPLSLECTVEGTSNPNLYWYRQAAGRGLQLLFYSVGIGQISSEVPQNLSASRPQDRQFILSSKKLLLSDSGFYLCAWSEARASLQYFGPGTRLTVL.

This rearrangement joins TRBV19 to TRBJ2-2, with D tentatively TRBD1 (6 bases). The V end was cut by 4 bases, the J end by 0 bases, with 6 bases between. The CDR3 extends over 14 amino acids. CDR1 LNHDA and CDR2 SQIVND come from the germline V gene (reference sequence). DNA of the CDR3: TGTGCCAGTAGTAGGGACACGAACACCGGGGAGCTGTTTTTT. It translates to CASSRDTNTGELFF.

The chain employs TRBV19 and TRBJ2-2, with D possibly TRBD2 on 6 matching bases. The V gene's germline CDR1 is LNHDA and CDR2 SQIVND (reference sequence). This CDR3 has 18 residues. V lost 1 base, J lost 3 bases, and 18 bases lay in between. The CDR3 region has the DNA TGTGCCAGTAGTATAGCCCCACTAGCTAATCGCGACACCGGGGAGCTGTTTTTT. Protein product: CASSIAPLANRDTGELFF.

CDR3 region: CASSPGGRLEEKLFF. The CDR3 coding sequence is TGTGCCAGCTCACCGGGAGGACGACTGGAAGAAAAACTGTTTTTT. The chain joins TRBV18 to TRBJ1-4; D uncertain. The CDR3 consists of 15 residues. The ends were cut back, 3 bases at V and 8 bases at J, with 16 bases in the middle. The germline CDR1 and CDR2 sequences are KGHSH and LQKENI.

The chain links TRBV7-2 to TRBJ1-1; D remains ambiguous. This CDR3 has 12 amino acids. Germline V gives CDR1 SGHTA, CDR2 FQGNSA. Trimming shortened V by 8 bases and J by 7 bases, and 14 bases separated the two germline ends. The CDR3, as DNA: TGTGCCAGCCGAGTCATCGCGGGTGAAGCTTTCTTT. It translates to CASRVIAGEAFF.

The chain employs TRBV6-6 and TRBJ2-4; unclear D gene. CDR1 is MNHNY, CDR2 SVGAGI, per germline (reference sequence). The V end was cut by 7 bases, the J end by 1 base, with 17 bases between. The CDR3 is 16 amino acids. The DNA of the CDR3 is TGTGCCAGCAACCCTACGCAAGCGTTGGCCAAAAACATTCAGTACTTC. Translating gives CASNPTQALAKNIQYF.

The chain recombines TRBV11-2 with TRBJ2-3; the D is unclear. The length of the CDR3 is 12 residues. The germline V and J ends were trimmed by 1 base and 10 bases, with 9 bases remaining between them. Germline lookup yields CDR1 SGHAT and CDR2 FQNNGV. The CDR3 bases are TGTGCCAGCAGCTTAGGCAGCGATCCGCAGTATTTT. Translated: CASSLGSDPQYF.

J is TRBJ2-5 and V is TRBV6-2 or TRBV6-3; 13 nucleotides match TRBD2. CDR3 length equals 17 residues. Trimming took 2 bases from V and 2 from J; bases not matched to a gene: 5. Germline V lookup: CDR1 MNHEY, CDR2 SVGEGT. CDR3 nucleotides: TGTGCCAGCAGTTACCGGAGGACTAGCGGGAGACAAGAGACCCAGTACTTC. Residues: CASSYRRTSGRQETQYF.

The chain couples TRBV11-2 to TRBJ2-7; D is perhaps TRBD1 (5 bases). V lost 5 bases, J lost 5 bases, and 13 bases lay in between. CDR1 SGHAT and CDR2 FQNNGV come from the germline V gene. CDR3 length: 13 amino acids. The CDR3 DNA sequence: TGTGCCAGCAGCACCGACAGACTCGACGAGCAGTACTTC. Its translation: CASSTDRLDEQYF.